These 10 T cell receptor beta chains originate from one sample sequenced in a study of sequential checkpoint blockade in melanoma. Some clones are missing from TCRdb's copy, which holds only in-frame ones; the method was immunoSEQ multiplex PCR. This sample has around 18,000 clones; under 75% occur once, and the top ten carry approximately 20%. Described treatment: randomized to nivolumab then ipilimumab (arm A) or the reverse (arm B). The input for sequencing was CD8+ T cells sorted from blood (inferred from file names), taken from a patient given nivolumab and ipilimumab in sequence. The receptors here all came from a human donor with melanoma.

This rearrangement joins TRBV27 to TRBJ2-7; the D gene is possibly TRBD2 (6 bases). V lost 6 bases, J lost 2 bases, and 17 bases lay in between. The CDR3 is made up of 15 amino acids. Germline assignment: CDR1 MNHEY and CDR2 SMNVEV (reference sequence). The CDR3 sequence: CASSGTGTYAYEQYF. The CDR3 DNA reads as TGTGCCAGCAGCGGGACCGGGACTTATGCCTACGAGCAGTACTTC.

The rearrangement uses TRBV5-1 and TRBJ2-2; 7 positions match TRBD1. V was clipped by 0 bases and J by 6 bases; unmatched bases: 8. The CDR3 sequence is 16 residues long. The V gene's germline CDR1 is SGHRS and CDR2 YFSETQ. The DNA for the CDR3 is TGCGCCAGCAGCTTGGGACAGGGTGTACGTGCCGGGGAGCTGTTTTTT. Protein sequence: CASSLGQGVRAGELFF.

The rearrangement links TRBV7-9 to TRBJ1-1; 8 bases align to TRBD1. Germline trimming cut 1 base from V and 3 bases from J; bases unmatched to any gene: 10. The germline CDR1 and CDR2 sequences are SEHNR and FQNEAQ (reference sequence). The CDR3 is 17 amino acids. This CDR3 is CASSLVRGQGFYTEAFF. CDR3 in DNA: TGTGCCAGCAGCTTAGTGCGCGGACAGGGATTTTACACTGAAGCTTTCTTT.

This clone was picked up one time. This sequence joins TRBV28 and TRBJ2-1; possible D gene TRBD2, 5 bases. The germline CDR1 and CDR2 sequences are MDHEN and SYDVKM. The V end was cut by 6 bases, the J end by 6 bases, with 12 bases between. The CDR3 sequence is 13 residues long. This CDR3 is CASSLLASNEQFF. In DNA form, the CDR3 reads TGTGCCAGCAGCCTTCTAGCTAGCAATGAGCAGTTCTTC.

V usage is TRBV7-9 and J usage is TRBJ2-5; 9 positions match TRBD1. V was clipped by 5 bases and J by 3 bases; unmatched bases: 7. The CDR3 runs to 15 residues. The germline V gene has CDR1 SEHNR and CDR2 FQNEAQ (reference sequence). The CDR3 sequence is CASSHRQGVKETQYF. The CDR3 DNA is TGTGCCAGCAGCCACCGACAGGGGGTAAAAGAGACCCAGTACTTC.

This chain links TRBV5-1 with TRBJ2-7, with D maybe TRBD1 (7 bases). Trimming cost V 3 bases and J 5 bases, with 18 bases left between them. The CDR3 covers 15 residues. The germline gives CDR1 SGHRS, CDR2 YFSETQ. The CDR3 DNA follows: TGCGCCAGCAGCTCAGGGGGGCAATCTTTCGACGAGCAGTACTTC. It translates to CASSSGGQSFDEQYF.

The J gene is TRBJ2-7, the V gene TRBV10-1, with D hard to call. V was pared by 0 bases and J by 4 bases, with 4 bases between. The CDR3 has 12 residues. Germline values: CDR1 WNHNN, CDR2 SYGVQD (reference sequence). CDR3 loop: CASSESSYEQYF. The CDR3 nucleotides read TGCGCCAGCAGTGAGTCTAGTTACGAGCAGTACTTC.

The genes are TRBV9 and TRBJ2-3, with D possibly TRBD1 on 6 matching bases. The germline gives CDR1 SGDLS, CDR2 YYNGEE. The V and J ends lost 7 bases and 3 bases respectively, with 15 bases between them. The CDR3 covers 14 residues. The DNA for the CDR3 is TGTGCCAGCGACGAATTAAGGGGGACAGATACGCAGTATTTT. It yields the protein CASDELRGTDTQYF.

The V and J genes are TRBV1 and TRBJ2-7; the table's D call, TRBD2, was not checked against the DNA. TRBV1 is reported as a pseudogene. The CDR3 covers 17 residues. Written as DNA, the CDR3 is TGCACCAGCAGCCAAGATGAGCTAGCGGGAGGGAGGTGCGAGCAGTACTTC. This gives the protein CTSSQDELAGGRCEQYF.

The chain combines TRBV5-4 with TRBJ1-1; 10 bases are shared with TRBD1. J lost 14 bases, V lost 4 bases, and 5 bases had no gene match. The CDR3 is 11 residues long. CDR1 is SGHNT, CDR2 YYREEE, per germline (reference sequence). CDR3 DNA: TGTGCCAGCAGCCCAGGACAGGGGGACTTCTTT. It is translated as CASSPGQGDFF.